This entry describes one T cell receptor beta chain. Its target is not known. Germline CDR1 MNHEY, CDR2 SVGAGI. V dropped 6 bases and J dropped 0 bases, with 12 bases sitting between them. The CDR3 runs 15 residues. The repertoire was sequenced with immunoSEQ multiplex PCR; TCRdb's copy has only in-frame clones and lacks some. The top ten hold 16% of the sample, which has approximately 1,700 clones, about 76% seen once. Total pancreatectomy with islet autotransplantation was the source of the chronic pancreatitis pancreas tissue. These data belong to a study of immune characteristics of hereditary and idiopathic chronic pancreatitis. Study-level points and caveats: Immune findings may reflect disease duration, since tissue was only from TPIAT.

Source material: pancreas tissue with hereditary chronic pancreatitis. V gene TRBV6-5 combines with J gene TRBJ2-1, with D perhaps assigned TRBD1 or TRBD2 (5 bases each). The TCR was taken from a human donor with chronic pancreatitis. The DNA for the CDR3 is TGTGCCAGCAGGGGGACCCTGGGCTCCTACAATGAGCAGTTCTTC. Its translation: CASRGTLGSYNEQFF.